This TCR beta chain was documented in a study of blood T cell repertoires in COVID-19. On the study more broadly: T cells, B-cell-depleted T cells, or PBMCs provided the cDNA or gDNA that served as material.

This clone has just one count. Original handling: How many nucleated cells were present was estimated from reference gene primer amplification. Profiling relied on immunoSEQ multiplex PCR, and the TCRdb table lists in-frame clones only, not all of them. The DNA gave D and trimming, while V, J and clone size come from that table. The sample has tens of thousands of clones; roughly 84% are singletons. Germline V gene sequence: CDR1 LNHDA, CDR2 SQIVND (reference sequence). Losses at the gene ends were 3 bases for V and 2 bases for J; bases not matched to a gene: 7. The CDR3 is made up of 16 amino acids. This clonotype was sampled from a man between 60 and 70 years old with active COVID-19. The specimen was peripheral blood. The V call is TRBV19, the J call TRBJ1-5; 7 nucleotides match TRBD1. The CDR3 loop is CASSMTGWGRNQPQHF. The CDR3 nucleotides read TGTGCCAGTAGTATGACAGGGTGGGGACGCAATCAGCCCCAGCATTTT.